Following are 7 T cell receptor beta chains from one sample sequenced in a study of T-cell memory formation after mild COVID-19. TCRdb called the 5' RACE reads again in MiXCR, with one record for every CDR3 protein. This sample carries about 190,000 distinct CDR3 sequences, around 18% of them seen once, and the ten largest clones take 2% to 3%. The sequencing sample was made of PBMCs or a T cell subset sorted from them (not recorded which). Receptors originate from an adult woman who had mild COVID-19 (a few samples of this study predate the infection). Cell type and time point are not known.

This clonotype was detected only a few times. The genes are TRBV11-3 and TRBJ2-7, with D possibly called TRBD1 or TRBD2 (7 bases each). With 5 bases removed from V and 4 bases from J, the gap between germline ends came to 24 bases. CDR1 and CDR2 from the germline V gene are SGHNT and YENEEA. The CDR3 covers 17 residues. For the CDR3, the DNA is TGTGCCAGCAGCGCTCTGGGAGGGGACAGCGGGATATACGAGCAGTACTTC. Residues: CASSALGGDSGIYEQYF.

The chain uses TRBV27 and TRBJ2-4, with 7 positions matching TRBD1. CDR3 length equals 16 residues. The V segment lost 5 bases and the J segment 2 bases; nucleotides outside the gene matches: 9. Germline CDR1 reads MNHEY; CDR2 reads SMNVEV (reference sequence). The CDR3 protein is CASSPKTGLTKNIQYF. The DNA for the CDR3 is TGTGCCAGCAGTCCCAAGACAGGGTTGACCAAAAACATTCAGTACTTC.

This clonotype was observed a single time. J is TRBJ1-3 and V is TRBV2; 7 bases align to TRBD1. V lost 4 bases and J lost 3; bases outside the gene matches: 9. The germline gives CDR1 SNHLY, CDR2 FYNNEI. CDR3 size: 16 residues. CDR3 residues: CASSGIRGGVGNTIYF. As DNA, the CDR3 is TGTGCCAGCAGTGGTATTAGAGGGGGCGTTGGAAACACCATATATTTT.

The V call is TRBV15, the J call TRBJ2-5; D may be TRBD1 or TRBD2 (6 bases each). The CDR3 runs 19 residues. CDR1 and CDR2 from the germline V gene are LNHNV and YYDKDF (reference sequence). V was clipped by 0 bases and J by 2 bases, with 22 bases between them. The CDR3 is CATSRDISGGGLSQETQYF. In DNA, the CDR3 is TGTGCCACCAGCAGAGATATAAGCGGAGGGGGTCTATCACAAGAGACCCAGTACTTC.

This clonotype has only a few counts. The chain couples TRBV7-9 to TRBJ1-1; no reliable D call. CDR1 and CDR2 from the germline V gene are SEHNR and FQNEAQ (reference sequence). The germline V and J ends were trimmed by 1 base and 10 bases, with 16 bases remaining between them. This CDR3 contains 14 residues. The CDR3 nucleotides are TGTGCCAGCAGCTTAGGCGGCTCCTCTTTGGCAGCTTTCTTT. Protein product: CASSLGGSSLAAFF. Looking up the rest from reference TRBV7-9 and TRBJ1-1 gives the full variable domain: DTGVSQNPRHKITKRGQNVTFRCDPISEHNRLYWYRQTLGQGPEFLTYFQNEAQLEKSRLLSDRFSAERPKGSFSTLEIQRTEQGDSAMYLCASSLGGSSLAAFFGQGTRLTVV.

This clonotype has just a few counts. The rearrangement joins TRBV12-3 or TRBV12-4 to TRBJ1-1; D call uncertain. V lost 3 bases and J 0 bases, leaving 11 bases between the germline ends. This CDR3 is built from 15 residues. CDR3 sequence reads: CASSFSGQMNTEAFF. In DNA form, the CDR3 reads TGTGCCAGCAGTTTTTCGGGTCAGATGAACACTGAAGCTTTCTTT.

The chain carries TRBV12-3 or TRBV12-4 and TRBJ1-2; D gene unclear. The V gene lost 4 bases and the J gene lost 4 bases, with 13 bases spanning the gap. The CDR3 is 14 amino acids. The CDR3 loop is CASSSGSGTYGYTF. The CDR3 DNA reads as TGTGCCAGCAGTTCGGGGTCCGGAACCTATGGCTACACCTTC.